This TCR beta chain was documented in a study of cytomegalovirus exposure and HLA in healthy donors. The CDR3 sequence is 16 residues long. V lost 4 bases and J 0 bases, leaving 13 bases between the germline ends. Germline V gene lookup returns CDR1 SGHAT and CDR2 FQNNGV. The PCR made use of 60 Vbeta and 13 Jbeta primers. Some clones are missing from TCRdb's copy, which holds only in-frame ones; the method was immunoSEQ multiplex PCR. The sample yields 130,000 to 150,000 clones, around 79% seen once. The chain combines TRBV11-2 with TRBJ2-1, with D possibly matching TRBD1 (6 bases). This sequence originates from a man aged 18 to 35 in good health and CMV-seronegative. Input material: PBMCs. The CDR3 reads CASSSRQDYSYNEQFF. The CDR3 DNA reads TGTGCCAGCAGCTCTCGACAGGATTACTCCTACAATGAGCAGTTCTTC.